One and the same sample provided the 21 T cell receptor beta chains below, sequenced in a study of T cells after posttransplantation cyclophosphamide. Here immunoSEQ multiplex PCR was the method, and the copy in TCRdb shows in-frame clones only, minus some. Found here are just under 7,500 clones, no singletons; the ten largest cover less than 55%. Cyclophosphamide on days +3 and +4 followed busulfan-fludarabine conditioning and a marrow graft. Here the sequenced sample was PBMCs, taken after allogeneic stem cell transplant with posttransplant cyclophosphamide. These receptors originate from a male patient in his fifties who received an allogeneic stem cell transplant from an unrelated donor, was CMV-positive, and had acute GVHD only. Some T cells may originate from the graft donor.

This clone was seen a handful of times. The chain uses TRBV7-2 and TRBJ2-5; D is possibly TRBD2 (6 bases). Germline V gene lookup returns CDR1 SGHTA and CDR2 FQGNSA. The V and J ends lost 3 bases and 5 bases respectively, with 10 bases between them. CDR3 size: 13 residues. CDR3 loop: CASSFSGRETQYF. DNA of the CDR3: TGTGCCAGCAGCTTCTCGGGGAGGGAGACCCAGTACTTC. The variable domain in full, completed from reference TRBV7-2 and TRBJ2-5, reads GAGVSQSPSNKVTEKGKDVELRCDPISGHTALYWYRQSLGQGLEFLIYFQGNSAPDKSGLPSDRFSAERTGGSVSTLTIQRTQQEDSAVYLCASSFSGRETQYFGPGTRLLVL.

This clone showed up many times. The genes are TRBV7-2 and TRBJ1-1; D not certain. The CDR3 length is 14 residues. The V and J ends lost 1 base and 4 bases respectively, with 10 bases between them. Germline V gene lookup returns CDR1 SGHTA and CDR2 FQGNSA. In DNA form, the CDR3 reads TGTGCCAGCAGCTTAGTACCGATGAGCACTGAAGCTTTCTTT. This sequence encodes CASSLVPMSTEAFF.

This clone was seen ten or more times. This chain connects TRBV4-2 to TRBJ1-4; possible D gene TRBD1, 5 bases. There are 16 residues in the CDR3. Germline values: CDR1 LGHNA, CDR2 YNFKEQ. Trimming took off 4 bases at V and 4 bases at J, with 16 bases between the two ends. CDR3 protein: CASSLQTAPVNEKLFF. CDR3 bases: TGTGCCAGCAGCCTTCAGACAGCCCCTGTTAATGAAAAACTGTTTTTT.

This clone was detected many times. This chain connects TRBV11-1 to TRBJ2-5, with 9 bases fitting TRBD1. V dropped 6 bases and J dropped 0; count of bases not matched to a gene: 5. The CDR3 totals 15 residues. Germline loops: CDR1 SGHAT, CDR2 FQDESV (reference sequence). The chain's CDR3 is CASSPTGGHQETQYF. CDR3 bases: TGTGCCAGCAGTCCGACAGGGGGACACCAAGAGACCCAGTACTTC.

The rearrangement joins TRBV7-2 to TRBJ2-7, with D uncertain. The CDR3 has 13 residues. Per the germline V gene, CDR1 is SGHTA and CDR2 is FQGNSA. Trimming took off 5 bases at V and 1 base at J, with 9 bases between the two ends. The CDR3 here is CASSPSVSYEQYF. The CDR3, as DNA: TGTGCCAGCAGCCCGTCAGTGTCCTACGAGCAGTACTTC.

This clone was found a few times. The chain joins TRBV11-2 to TRBJ2-1, with D possibly TRBD1 on 5 matching bases. Germline CDR1 and CDR2: SGHAT and FQNNGV. Trimming left V 3 bases short and J 4 bases short, with 10 bases between. This CDR3 has 14 residues. CDR3 DNA sequence: TGTGCCAGCAGCTTGGGGTCAGGGTACAATGAGCAGTTCTTC. Its translation: CASSLGSGYNEQFF.

This clone was observed many times. Germline is not matched at one junction end, which may reflect a read error. The V gene is TRBV6-6, the J gene TRBJ2-7, with a weak D call TRBD2 (6 bases). Per germline, CDR1 MNHNY and CDR2 SVGAGI (reference sequence). This CDR3 comprises 14 residues. CDR3 protein: CASSSGTYFYGQYF. The CDR3 bases are TGTGCCAGCAGCTCGGGGACTTATTTTTACGGGCAGTACTTC.

This clone appeared a few times. The J gene is TRBJ2-3, the V gene TRBV19, with D maybe TRBD2 (6 bases). This CDR3 has 15 residues. Germline CDR1 reads LNHDA; CDR2 reads SQIVND (reference sequence). The V end lost 10 bases, the J end lost 2 bases, and 19 bases lay between the germline ends. The CDR3 DNA reads as TGTGCCACCAACCAACCGGGACTTAACACAGATACGCAGTATTTT. Translating gives CATNQPGLNTDTQYF.

This clone showed up many times. The V and J genes are TRBV7-2 and TRBJ2-3, with TRBD2 matching 9 bases. Germline-derived CDR1 and CDR2 are SGHTA and FQGNSA. The CDR3 is made up of 16 amino acids. The J segment lost 2 bases and the V segment lost 7 bases, leaving 10 bases of the junction unmatched. CDR3 residues: CASKDGAGGATDTQYF. CDR3 coding DNA: TGTGCCAGCAAGGACGGAGCGGGAGGTGCCACAGATACGCAGTATTTT.

This clone was observed at least ten times. The rearrangement links TRBV5-6 to TRBJ1-2, with D unresolved. The CDR3 is 14 amino acids. Germline V gene data show CDR1 as SGHDT and CDR2 as YYEEEE. V lost 4 bases, J lost 4 bases, and 14 bases lay in between. The chain's CDR3 is CASSLPGKRYGYTF. CDR3 sequence (DNA): TGTGCCAGCAGCCTACCGGGGAAACGCTATGGCTACACCTTC.

This clone was recorded many times. One end of the junction fails to match germline, which may point to a read error. The chain is built from TRBV6-5 and TRBJ2-5; 8 positions match TRBD1. Germline-derived CDR1 and CDR2 are MNHEY and SVGAGI. The CDR3 has 14 amino acids. The CDR3 region has the DNA TGTGTCAGCAGCCTGGACAGGGTCGCGGAGACCCAGTACTTC. It translates to CVSSLDRVAETQYF.

The chain combines TRBV7-2 with TRBJ2-7; possible D gene TRBD2, 5 bases. CDR1 is SGHTA and CDR2 is FQGNSA in the germline V gene. CDR3 length: 15 residues. V was shortened by 6 bases and J by 2 bases, with 17 bases between the two germline ends. The CDR3 loop is CASRSRGQETYEQYF. CDR3 nucleotides: TGTGCCAGCAGATCCCGCGGGCAGGAAACCTACGAGCAGTACTTC.

This clone was counted ten times or more. V is TRBV19 and J is TRBJ1-2, with D maybe TRBD1 (5 bases). CDR1 is LNHDA and CDR2 is SQIVND in the germline V gene (reference sequence). The CDR3 runs 17 residues. V lost 5 bases and J lost 1, with 20 bases in between. CDR3 amino acids: CASSFRQLGSGNYGYTF. The CDR3 DNA sequence: TGTGCCAGTAGTTTCCGACAGCTTGGTTCGGGTAACTATGGCTACACCTTC.

This rearrangement joins TRBV18 to TRBJ2-5; the D is unclear. Matching the DNA end better, TRBJ2-7 makes the J call doubtful. Germline V gives CDR1 KGHSH, CDR2 LQKENI. This CDR3 has 12 amino acids. The CDR3 reads CASSSSSYEQYF. CDR3 DNA: TGTGCCAGCTCATCGAGCTCCTACGAGCAGTACTTC.

The V call is TRBV7-9, the J call TRBJ2-1; 7 bases align to TRBD2. Germline V gene sequence: CDR1 SEHNR, CDR2 FQNEAQ (reference sequence). The CDR3 covers 16 residues. V trimming: 5 bases; J trimming: 1 base; junction bases outside the gene matches: 8. DNA of the CDR3: TGTGCCAGCAGCCAGAGGGCTAGCGGATCCTACAATGAGCAGTTCTTC. Translating it yields CASSQRASGSYNEQFF.

This clone appeared a few times. The rearrangement joins TRBV7-9 to TRBJ1-3; possible D gene TRBD1, 5 bases. V lost 5 bases, J lost 0 bases, and 14 bases lay in between. CDR1 and CDR2 (germline): SEHNR, FQNEAQ (reference sequence). CDR3 size: 16 residues. The CDR3 protein is CASSPPGGNSGNTIYF. The CDR3, as DNA: TGTGCCAGCAGCCCCCCCGGGGGAAACTCTGGAAACACCATATATTTT.

There are many counts of this clone. The V call is TRBV7-8, the J call TRBJ1-4; D gene uncertain. Per the germline V gene, CDR1 is SGHVS and CDR2 is FQNEAQ. V was clipped by 6 bases and J by 9 bases, with 11 bases between them. This CDR3 has 12 residues. The CDR3 loop reads CASSFVGQKLFF. As DNA, the CDR3 is TGTGCCAGCAGTTTCGTCGGTCAAAAACTGTTTTTT. The variable domain in full, with the rest retrieved from reference TRBV7-8 and TRBJ1-4, is GAGVSQSPRYKVAKRGQDVALRCDPISGHVSLFWYQQALGQGPEFLTYFQNEAQLDKSGLPSDRFFAERPEGSVSTLKIQRTQQEDSAVYLCASSFVGQKLFFGSGTQLSVL.

In its sample, this clone was seen many times. This sequence joins TRBV6-1 and TRBJ1-4; perhaps TRBD1 as D (5 bases). Germline V gene sequence: CDR1 MNHNS, CDR2 SASEGT. V was shortened by 7 bases and J by 7 bases, with 19 bases between the two germline ends. CDR3 length: 15 amino acids. DNA of the CDR3: TGTGCCAGCACCCCCGGGGCGGGATCCCCTGAAAAACTGTTTTTT. Translating it yields CASTPGAGSPEKLFF.

The sample holds many counts of this clone. This chain connects TRBV2 to TRBJ2-7; 10 nucleotides align to TRBD2. Germline-derived CDR1 and CDR2 are SNHLY and FYNNEI. The junction had 9 bases not matched to a gene; V was cut back by 6 bases and J by 4 bases. The CDR3 runs to 15 residues. CDR3 residues: CASSPIAGGEYEQYF. The CDR3 nucleotides are TGTGCCAGCAGCCCCATAGCGGGAGGAGAGTACGAGCAGTACTTC.

Many counts were recorded for this clone. This sequence joins TRBV28 and TRBJ2-1; D not resolved. The CDR3 consists of 15 residues. V gave up 3 bases and J gave up 8 bases, with 17 bases separating them. Germline V CDR1 and CDR2: MDHEN, SYDVKM. This chain's CDR3 is CASSFYGYLGDEQFF. The CDR3 bases are TGTGCCAGCAGTTTTTATGGCTACCTCGGAGATGAGCAGTTCTTC.

This clone has only a few counts. One end of the junction varies from germline; a read error may be responsible. The chain carries TRBV6-1 and TRBJ2-1; 10 nucleotides match TRBD1. Germline-derived CDR1 and CDR2 are MNHNS and SASEGT. This CDR3 comprises 14 residues. Here the CDR3 DNA reads TGTGCCAGCAGAAAAAAAGCCGGGACAGGGGAAATGATCTTC. Translation: CASRKKAGTGEMIF.